This TCR beta chain was recorded in a study of radiotherapy plus CTLA-4 blockade in lung cancer. With ipilimumab providing CTLA-4 blockade, focal radiation was administered to patients who had chemo-refractory metastatic non-small-cell lung cancer. Some clones are missing from TCRdb's copy, which holds only in-frame ones; the method was immunoSEQ multiplex PCR. The sample includes about 49,000 clones, less than 85% of them seen just once. About this clone: What it recognizes is unknown.

With 1 base removed from V and 4 bases from J, the gap between germline ends came to 14 bases. This CDR3 is 15 amino acids long. Germline-derived CDR1 and CDR2 are LGHNT and FRNRAP. Notes on the study in general: TCR clones originating in tumors grew in number in blood after radiotherapy plus ipilimumab.

V is TRBV12-5 and J is TRBJ2-7, with D unresolved. The specimen comprised peripheral blood, sampled from a patient treated with radiotherapy plus ipilimumab. The source of this sequence is a human donor with non-small cell lung cancer who had stable disease on radiotherapy plus ipilimumab. CDR3 coding DNA: TGTGCTAGTGGTTTGGCTAGGGTCTCAAGTTACGAGCAGTACTTC. It specifies CASGLARVSSYEQYF.